The clone carrying this T cell receptor beta chain has only a few counts. Its matching antigen is unknown. One base away lies a much larger clone, so this may be a sequencing read error. This record comes from a study of CD8 T cells in ankylosing spondylitis. The length of the CDR3 is 15 residues. Losses at the gene ends were 3 bases for V and 1 base for J; bases not matched to a gene: 1. Study-wide results and caveats: A number of the motif variants had already been described in reactive arthritis synovial fluid and blood. There was a TCR beta motif, made of several highly homologous variants, that appeared characteristic of ankylosing spondylitis blood.

In making TCR beta libraries, quantitative 5'-RACE with molecular barcodes was used. TCRdb analysed the 5' RACE reads with MiXCR anew, one entry per CDR3 protein. The sample lists some 220,000 distinct CDR3 sequences, over 9.5% occurring once. Sequenced sample: blood, either unsorted or a sorted T cell fraction (not recorded which). The rearrangement uses TRBV12-3 or TRBV12-4 and TRBJ2-2; TRBD1 agrees at 8 bases. This receptor was taken from a male donor with ankylosing spondylitis or in good health (not recorded which). The CDR3 sequence is CASSFGTGNTGELFF. CDR3 in DNA: TGTGCCAGCAGTTTTGGGACAGGGAACACCGGGGAGCTGTTTTTT.